This is a list of T cell receptor beta chains from one sample in a study of CD8+CD57+ T cells in acquired aplastic anemia. TCRdb analysed the reads with MiXCR anew, one entry per CDR3 protein. The data hold around 150,000 distinct CDR3 sequences, with about 64% observed a single time. The specimen sequenced was sorted CD4+, CD8+, or CD8+CD57+ T cells (not recorded which) from PBMCs. Receptors originate from a human donor with aplastic anemia. Each CDR3 is given with its conserved first and last residue. D genes are given only for firm matches. The listing skips clone size in some rows; elsewhere it reads once, few, many or a size class.

len,j_gene,d_gene,v_gene,abundance,CDR3aa,CDR3nt
17,TRBJ2-2,-,TRBV10-1,many,CASSDLRDGPDTGELFF,TGCGCCAGCAGTGACCTGAGGGACGGCCCAGACACCGGGGAGCTGTTTTTT
14,TRBJ2-1,TRBD2,TRBV20-1,-,CSARPLAGWDEQFF,TGCAGTGCTAGACCCCTAGCGGGGTGGGATGAGCAGTTCTTC
17,TRBJ2-3,-,TRBV6-6,-,CASSYGGRRGASDTQYF,TGTGCCAGCAGTTACGGCGGCCGACGGGGGGCATCAGATACGCAGTATTTT
18,TRBJ2-3,-,TRBV15,-,CATSRGVRKGGRTDTQYF,TGTGCCACCAGCAGAGGGGTCCGAAAGGGGGGACGCACAGATACGCAGTATTTT
16,TRBJ2-1,-,TRBV7-9,-,CASSLRLTSLHNEQFF,TGTGCCAGCAGTTTAAGATTGACTAGTTTGCACAATGAGCAGTTCTTC
17,TRBJ2-6,-,TRBV10-3,once,CAISEIRGGAGANVLTF,TGTGCCATCAGTGAGATCAGGGGGGGAGCTGGGGCCAACGTCCTGACTTTC
14,TRBJ1-1,-,TRBV5-4,-,CASSQESANTEAFF,TGTGCCAGCAGCCAAGAATCGGCGAACACTGAAGCTTTCTTT
14,TRBJ2-7,-,TRBV20-1,-,CSATVGGNSYEQYF,TGCAGTGCCACCGTAGGCGGGAACTCCTACGAGCAGTACTTC
12,TRBJ1-2,TRBD1,TRBV10-3,-,CAIRGTVLDYTF,TGTGCCATCAGGGGGACAGTTCTCGACTACACCTTC
15,TRBJ2-1,-,TRBV5-5,-,CASSLALLGYTEQFF,TGTGCCAGCAGCTTGGCTCTGTTGGGGTACACTGAGCAGTTCTTC